This section outlines one T cell receptor (beta chain) sequence together with its context. This record belongs to a study of blood T cell repertoires in COVID-19. Method: immunoSEQ multiplex PCR; TCRdb's copy keeps in-frame clones and lacks some. This table holds around 250,000 clones, about 83% found once. This TCR came from a woman between 35 and 50 years old who had recovered from COVID-19. The sequencing sample was made of peripheral blood.

CDR3 in DNA: TGTGCCAGCTCCCCGGGTCCTAATGAAAAACTGTTTTTT. Encoded protein: CASSPGPNEKLFF. The chain is built from TRBV18 and TRBJ1-4; D ambiguous. From germline, CDR1 is KGHSH and CDR2 LQKENI. V was shortened by 6 bases and J by 3 bases, with 8 bases between the two germline ends. CDR3 length equals 13 residues.